Below are 16 T cell receptor beta chains sequenced from a single sample in a study of blood T cell repertoires in COVID-19. Some clones are missing from TCRdb's copy, which holds only in-frame ones; the method was immunoSEQ multiplex PCR. The sample lists about 170,000 clones, 88% occurring once. The sample taken for sequencing was peripheral blood. All receptors derive from a man aged 50 to 60 who had recovered from COVID-19.

The chain carries TRBV9 and TRBJ2-1; D call uncertain. Germline V gives CDR1 SGDLS, CDR2 YYNGEE. The CDR3 has 14 residues. Trimming cost V 1 base and J 5 bases, with 10 bases left between them. As DNA, the CDR3 is TGTGCCAGCAGCGTATCTTTGTATAACAATGAGCAGTTCTTC. This codes for CASSVSLYNNEQFF.

The table lists this clone with a few counts. The rearrangement uses TRBV4-3 and TRBJ1-4; D is possibly TRBD1 (6 bases). Germline CDR1 is LGHNA and CDR2 is YSLEER. The CDR3 has 14 residues. V was pared by 0 bases and J by 7 bases, with 9 bases between. CDR3 loop: CASSQDRGVEKLFF. The CDR3 coding sequence is TGCGCCAGCAGCCAAGACAGGGGAGTTGAAAAACTGTTTTTT.

The chain uses TRBV7-2 and TRBJ2-1; possibly TRBD2 for D (7 bases). The V end lost 5 bases, the J end lost 7 bases, and 18 bases lay between the germline ends. This CDR3 is built from 15 residues. CDR1 is SGHTA and CDR2 is FQGNSA in the germline V gene. This CDR3 reads CASSLGGGGANEQFF. The CDR3 bases are TGTGCCAGCAGCCTGGGGGGCGGGGGCGCTAATGAGCAGTTCTTC. Supplemented by reference TRBV7-2 and TRBJ2-1, the full variable domain reads GAGVSQSPSNKVTEKGKDVELRCDPISGHTALYWYRQSLGQGLEFLIYFQGNSAPDKSGLPSDRFSAERTGGSVSTLTIQRTQQEDSAVYLCASSLGGGGANEQFFGPGTRLTVL.

The V call is TRBV7-8, the J call TRBJ1-4; maybe TRBD1 (6 bases). There are 15 residues in the CDR3. CDR1 SGHVS and CDR2 FQNEAQ come from the germline V gene. Deletions cut 2 bases from V and 7 bases from J, with 14 bases between. This CDR3 is CASSLWGGAGEKLFF. CDR3 coding DNA: TGTGCCAGCAGCTTATGGGGGGGGGCCGGTGAAAAACTGTTTTTT.

J is TRBJ2-1 and V is TRBV25-1; a possible D gene is TRBD2 (6 bases). V dropped 1 base and J dropped 7 bases, with 17 bases sitting between them. The CDR3 extends over 16 amino acids. The germline CDR1 and CDR2 sequences are MGHDK and SYGVNS. DNA for the CDR3: TGTGCCAGCAGTGAATTGCTGGCTAGCCGGGGGAATGAGCAGTTCTTC. It translates to CASSELLASRGNEQFF.

The chain is built from TRBV6-1 and TRBJ1-2, with a possible D match to TRBD1 (5 bases). Germline V gene data show CDR1 as MNHNS and CDR2 as SASEGT. V dropped 1 base and J dropped 0 bases, with 15 bases sitting between them. This CDR3 has 17 residues. CDR3 DNA sequence: TGTGCCAGCAGTGAAGGAACGAGGACACACTCTAACTATGGCTACACCTTC. Its translation is CASSEGTRTHSNYGYTF.

This chain links TRBV2 with TRBJ2-7, with 11 bases lining up with TRBD1. Trimming at V came to 4 bases and at J to 2 bases, leaving 4 bases not matched to a gene. This CDR3 spans 15 amino acids. Germline V gene data show CDR1 as SNHLY and CDR2 as FYNNEI. This CDR3 is CASSAGQGAPYEQYF. The CDR3 nucleotides are TGTGCCAGCAGTGCTGGACAGGGGGCCCCCTACGAGCAGTACTTC.

The chain has TRBV19 and TRBJ2-3; 7 bases match TRBD2. The germline V gene encodes CDR1 LNHDA and CDR2 SQIVND (reference sequence). The CDR3 length is 15 residues. The junction had 7 bases not matched to a gene; V was cut back by 6 bases and J by 1 base. The CDR3 nucleotides are TGTGCCAGTAGAAGACTAGCACTAGGCACAGATACGCAGTATTTT. It is translated as CASRRLALGTDTQYF. Complete variable domain (other parts from reference TRBV19 and TRBJ2-3): DGGITQSPKYLFRKEGQNVTLSCEQNLNHDAMYWYRQDPGQGLRLIYYSQIVNDFQKGDIAEGYSVSREKKESFPLTVTSAQKNPTAFYLCASRRLALGTDTQYFGPGTRLTVL.

This clone has more than one count but fewer than ten. This rearrangement joins TRBV7-7 to TRBJ2-2, with 7 bases matching TRBD1. The CDR3 covers 17 residues. V was clipped by 5 bases and J by 2 bases; unmatched bases: 11. The V gene's germline CDR1 is SSHAT and CDR2 FNYEAQ (reference sequence). CDR3 DNA sequence: TGTGCCAGCAGCCTAATACGAGGGACAGCAAACACCGGGGAGCTGTTTTTT. Amino acid sequence: CASSLIRGTANTGELFF. The variable domain in full, completed from reference TRBV7-7 and TRBJ2-2, reads GAGVSQSPRYKVTKRGQDVTLRCDPISSHATLYWYQQALGQGPEFLTYFNYEAQPDKSGLPSDRFSAERPEGSISTLTIQRTEQRDSAMYRCASSLIRGTANTGELFFGEGSRLTVL.

The chain carries TRBV4-2 and TRBJ1-6, with 7 bases that match TRBD1. Trimming at V came to 6 bases and at J to 9 bases, leaving 8 bases not matched to a gene. The CDR3 is made up of 14 amino acids. Germline V gene sequence: CDR1 LGHNA, CDR2 YNFKEQ. The CDR3 protein is CASSQTTGTSPLHF. CDR3 DNA sequence: TGTGCCAGCAGTCAAACGACAGGGACTTCACCCCTCCACTTT.

V usage is TRBV6-5 and J usage is TRBJ1-6, with D tentatively TRBD1 (6 bases). The V end lost 2 bases, the J end lost 7 bases, and 9 bases lay between the germline ends. The CDR3 is made up of 14 amino acids. From germline, CDR1 is MNHEY and CDR2 SVGAGI. Here the CDR3 reads CASSYRGQNSPLHF. In DNA, the CDR3 is TGTGCCAGCAGTTACCGAGGACAGAATTCACCCCTCCACTTT.

V is TRBV5-1 and J is TRBJ1-1; no clear D. CDR1 and CDR2 from the germline V gene are SGHRS and YFSETQ. Trimming cost V 0 bases and J 1 base, with 10 bases left between them. The CDR3 is 15 residues long. Written as DNA, the CDR3 is TGCGCCAGCAGCTTGGGGTGGACTGAGAACACTGAAGCTTTCTTT. This codes for CASSLGWTENTEAFF.

The chain is built from TRBV24-1 and TRBJ2-3; 11 bases line up with TRBD2. The CDR3 has 15 amino acids. From germline, CDR1 is KGHDR and CDR2 SFDVKD. Trimming at V came to 3 bases and at J to 7 bases, leaving 5 bases not matched to a gene. CDR3 protein: CATSDLSGGANTQYF. CDR3 DNA: TGTGCCACCAGTGATCTTAGCGGGGGGGCAAATACGCAGTATTTT.

This rearrangement joins TRBV6-6 to TRBJ2-1, with 13 bases aligning to TRBD2. CDR1 MNHNY and CDR2 SVGAGI come from the germline V gene (reference sequence). Trimming at V came to 5 bases and at J to 1 base, leaving 8 bases not matched to a gene. The CDR3 has 18 amino acids. CDR3 protein: CASSPGLAGERSYNEQFF. In DNA form, the CDR3 reads TGTGCCAGCAGTCCCGGACTAGCGGGAGAAAGGTCCTACAATGAGCAGTTCTTC.

This rearrangement joins TRBV5-4 to TRBJ2-3; TRBD2 agrees at 11 bases. Per germline, CDR1 SGHNT and CDR2 YYREEE (reference sequence). V lost 0 bases and J lost 4; bases outside the gene matches: 1. This CDR3 has 15 residues. The CDR3 nucleotides read TGTGCCAGCAGCTTGGGGACTAGCGGGCCAGATACGCAGTATTTT. It specifies CASSLGTSGPDTQYF.

This chain connects TRBV5-1 to TRBJ1-5; 9 bases are a match to TRBD1. Per the germline V gene, CDR1 is SGHRS and CDR2 is YFSETQ. The CDR3 loop spans 17 amino acids. Trimming cost V 3 bases and J 4 bases; bases outside gene matches: 11. The CDR3, as DNA: TGCGCCAGCAGCTCGACAGGGGGTTTAGCCAGGAATCAGCCCCAGCATTTT. This sequence encodes CASSSTGGLARNQPQHF.